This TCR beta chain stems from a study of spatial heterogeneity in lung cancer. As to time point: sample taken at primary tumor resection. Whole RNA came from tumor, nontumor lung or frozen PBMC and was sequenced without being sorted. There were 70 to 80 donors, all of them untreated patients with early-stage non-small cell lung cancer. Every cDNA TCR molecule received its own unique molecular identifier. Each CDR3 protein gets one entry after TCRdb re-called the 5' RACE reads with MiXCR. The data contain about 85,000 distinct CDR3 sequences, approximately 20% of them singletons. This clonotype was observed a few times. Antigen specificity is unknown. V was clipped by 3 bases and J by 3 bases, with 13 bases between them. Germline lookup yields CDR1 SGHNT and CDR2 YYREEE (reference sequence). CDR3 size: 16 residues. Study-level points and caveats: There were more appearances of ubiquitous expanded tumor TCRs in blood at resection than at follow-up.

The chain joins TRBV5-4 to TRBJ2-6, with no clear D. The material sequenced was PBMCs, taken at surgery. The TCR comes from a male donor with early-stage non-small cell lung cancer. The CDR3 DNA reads TGTGCCAGCAGCTCTACGGTGAATAGTGGGGCCAACGTCCTGACTTTC. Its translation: CASSSTVNSGANVLTF.